This T cell receptor beta chain was recovered during a study of T cell responses to AZD1222 COVID-19 vaccine. V lost 5 bases, J lost 12 bases, and 11 bases lay in between. Germline CDR1 reads SGHAT; CDR2 reads FQNNGV. This CDR3 is 11 amino acids long. Sequencing used immunoSEQ multiplex PCR; TCRdb keeps in-frame clones, though not all of them. Of over 100,000 clones in the sample, over 75% were seen once. The rearrangement joins TRBV11-2 to TRBJ2-1; possible D gene TRBD1, 5 bases. The clonotype was recovered from an adult who received the MenACWY meningococcal vaccine as a control. The input for sequencing was peripheral blood, taken 28 days after the second dose of the MenACWY control vaccine. This chain's CDR3 is CASSTSRGQFF. In DNA, the CDR3 is TGTGCCAGCAGCACATCTAGGGGGCAGTTCTTC.